This TCR beta chain was obtained from a study of cytomegalovirus exposure and HLA in healthy donors. Findings and caveats of the study: Later, an analysis showed that TCR beta chains associated with HLA were more clonally expanded than others that were equally common.

The germline gives CDR1 SQVTM, CDR2 ANQGSEA. V shed 2 bases and J shed 2 bases, with 9 bases lying between them. This CDR3 has 13 amino acids. The PCR made use of 60 Vbeta and 13 Jbeta primers. Clones were read by immunoSEQ multiplex PCR, and TCRdb kept only the in-frame ones, dropping some. The sample yields about 130,000 clones, roughly 80% seen once. Comments on this clone: The antigen is undetermined.

Material for sequencing was PBMCs. The TCR was taken from a boy younger than 18 in good health and CMV-seronegative. The rearrangement links TRBV29-1 to TRBJ1-2, with a weak D call TRBD1 (5 bases). The CDR3 sequence: CSVELQGNYGYTF. Written as DNA, the CDR3 is TGCAGCGTTGAACTCCAGGGAAACTATGGCTACACCTTC.